This paragraph reports one T cell receptor beta chain. Its antigen is undetermined. CDR1 is MNHEY, CDR2 SMNVEV, per germline (reference sequence). The CDR3 is made up of 14 amino acids. Trimming stripped 4 bases from V and 2 bases from J, with 12 bases between. This sample stems from a study of T cell responses to AZD1222 COVID-19 vaccine. Assay: immunoSEQ multiplex PCR; the TCRdb copy retains only in-frame clones and omits some. The sample includes some 140,000 clones, 84% of them seen just once. Study conclusions and caveats: Following two doses of AZD1222, Spike-specific TCR breadth and depth rose. Regions 160-218 and 743-854 dominated among vaccine-associated CD4 TCRs spanning spike.

The clonotype comes from an adult in good health. The sample in question was peripheral blood, obtained on day 0 of AZD1222 vaccination. The rearrangement joins TRBV27 to TRBJ2-7; tentative D call: TRBD2 (5 bases). CDR3 DNA: TGTGCCAGCAGTTCGGGGTTAAAGGCCTACGAGCAGTACTTC. Translation: CASSSGLKAYEQYF.